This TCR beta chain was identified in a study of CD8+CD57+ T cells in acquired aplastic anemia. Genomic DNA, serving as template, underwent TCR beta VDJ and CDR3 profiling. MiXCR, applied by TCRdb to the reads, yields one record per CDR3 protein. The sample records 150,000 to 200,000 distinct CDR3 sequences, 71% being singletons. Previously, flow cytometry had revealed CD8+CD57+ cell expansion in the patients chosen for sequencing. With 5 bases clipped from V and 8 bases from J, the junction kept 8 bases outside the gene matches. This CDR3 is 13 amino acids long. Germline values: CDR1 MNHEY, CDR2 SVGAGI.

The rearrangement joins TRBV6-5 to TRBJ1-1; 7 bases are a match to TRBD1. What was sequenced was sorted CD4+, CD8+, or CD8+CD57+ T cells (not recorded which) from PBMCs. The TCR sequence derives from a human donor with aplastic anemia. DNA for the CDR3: TGTGCCAGCAGTCAAACCTCGGACAGGGAAGCTTTCTTT. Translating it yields CASSQTSDREAFF.